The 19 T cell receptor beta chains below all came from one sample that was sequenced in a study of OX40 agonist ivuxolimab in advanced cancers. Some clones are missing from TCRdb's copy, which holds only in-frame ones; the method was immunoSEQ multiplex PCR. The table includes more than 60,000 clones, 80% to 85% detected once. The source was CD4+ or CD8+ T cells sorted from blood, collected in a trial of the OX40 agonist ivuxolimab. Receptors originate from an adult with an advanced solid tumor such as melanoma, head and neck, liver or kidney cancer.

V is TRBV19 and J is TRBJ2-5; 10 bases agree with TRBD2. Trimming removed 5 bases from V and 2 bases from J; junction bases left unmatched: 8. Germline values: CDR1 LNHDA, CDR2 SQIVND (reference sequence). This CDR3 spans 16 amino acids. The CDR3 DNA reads TGTGCCAGTAGTCTAGGACTAGCGGTGAGACAAGAGACCCAGTACTTC. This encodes CASSLGLAVRQETQYF. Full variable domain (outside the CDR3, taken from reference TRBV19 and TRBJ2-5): DGGITQSPKYLFRKEGQNVTLSCEQNLNHDAMYWYRQDPGQGLRLIYYSQIVNDFQKGDIAEGYSVSREKKESFPLTVTSAQKNPTAFYLCASSLGLAVRQETQYFGPGTRLLVL.

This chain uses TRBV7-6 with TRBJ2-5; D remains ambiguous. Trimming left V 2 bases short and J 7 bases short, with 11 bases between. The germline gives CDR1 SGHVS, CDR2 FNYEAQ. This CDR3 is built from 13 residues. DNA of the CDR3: TGTGCCAGCAGCTTACAATTCGGCAGGACCCAGTACTTC. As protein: CASSLQFGRTQYF.

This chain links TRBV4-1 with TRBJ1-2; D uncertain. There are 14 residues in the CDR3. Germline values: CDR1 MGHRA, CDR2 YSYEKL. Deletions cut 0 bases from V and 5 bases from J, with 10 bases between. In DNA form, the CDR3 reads TGCGCCAGCAGCCAAGATCAAATAGGGTATGGCTACACCTTC. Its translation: CASSQDQIGYGYTF.

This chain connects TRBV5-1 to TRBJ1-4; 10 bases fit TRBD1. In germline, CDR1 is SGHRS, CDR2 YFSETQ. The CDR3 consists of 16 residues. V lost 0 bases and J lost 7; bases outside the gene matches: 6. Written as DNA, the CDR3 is TGCGCCAGCAGCTTGGACCCGGGACAGGGGACTGAAAAACTGTTTTTT. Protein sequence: CASSLDPGQGTEKLFF.

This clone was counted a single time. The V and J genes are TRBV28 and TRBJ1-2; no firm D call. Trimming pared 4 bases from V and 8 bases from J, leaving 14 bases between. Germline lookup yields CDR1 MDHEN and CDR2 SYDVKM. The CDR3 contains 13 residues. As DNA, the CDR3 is TGTGCCAGCAGTTCCCAAAAACTTGGGGGCTACACCTTC. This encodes CASSSQKLGGYTF.

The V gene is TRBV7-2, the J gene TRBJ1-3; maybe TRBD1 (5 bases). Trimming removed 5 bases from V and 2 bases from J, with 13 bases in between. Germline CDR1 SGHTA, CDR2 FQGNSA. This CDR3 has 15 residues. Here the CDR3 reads CASSASGNTGNTIYF. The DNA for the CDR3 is TGTGCCAGCAGCGCATCAGGGAACACTGGAAACACCATATATTTT. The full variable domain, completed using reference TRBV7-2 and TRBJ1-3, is GAGVSQSPSNKVTEKGKDVELRCDPISGHTALYWYRQSLGQGLEFLIYFQGNSAPDKSGLPSDRFSAERTGGSVSTLTIQRTQQEDSAVYLCASSASGNTGNTIYFGEGSWLTVV.

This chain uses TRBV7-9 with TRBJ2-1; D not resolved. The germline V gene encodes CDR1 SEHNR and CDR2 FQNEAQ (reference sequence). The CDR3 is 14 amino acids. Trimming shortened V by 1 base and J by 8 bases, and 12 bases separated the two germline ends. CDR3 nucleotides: TGTGCCAGCAGCTTAGTGATGGCCCAGGATGAGCAGTTCTTC. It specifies CASSLVMAQDEQFF.

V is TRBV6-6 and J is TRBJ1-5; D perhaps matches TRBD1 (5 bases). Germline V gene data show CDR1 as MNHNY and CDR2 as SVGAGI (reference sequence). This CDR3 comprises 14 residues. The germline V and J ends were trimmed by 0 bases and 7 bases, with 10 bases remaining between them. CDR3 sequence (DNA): TGTGCCAGCAGTTACTCGCCAGGGAAACAGCCCCAGCATTTT. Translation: CASSYSPGKQPQHF.

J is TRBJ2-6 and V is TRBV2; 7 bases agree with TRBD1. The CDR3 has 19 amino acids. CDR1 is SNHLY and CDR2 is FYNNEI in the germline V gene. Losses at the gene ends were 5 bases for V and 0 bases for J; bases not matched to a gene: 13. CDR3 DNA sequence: TGTGCCAGCAGTCCAAGGATTCGGACAGGAATCTCTGGGGCCAACGTCCTGACTTTC. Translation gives CASSPRIRTGISGANVLTF.

The CDR3 region is CASSLRAAGNQETQYF. The CDR3 coding sequence is TGTGCCAGCAGCTTAAGGGCGGCTGGGAACCAAGAGACCCAGTACTTC. The chain employs TRBV7-2 and TRBJ2-5; D unclear. This CDR3 region has 16 residues. With 2 bases removed from V and 0 bases from J, the gap between germline ends came to 13 bases. Germline assignment: CDR1 SGHTA and CDR2 FQGNSA.

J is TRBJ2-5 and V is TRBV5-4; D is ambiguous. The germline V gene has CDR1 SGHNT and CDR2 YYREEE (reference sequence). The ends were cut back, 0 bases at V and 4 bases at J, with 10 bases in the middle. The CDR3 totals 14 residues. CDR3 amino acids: CASSLVPLPETQYF. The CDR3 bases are TGTGCCAGCAGCTTGGTCCCTCTACCAGAGACCCAGTACTTC. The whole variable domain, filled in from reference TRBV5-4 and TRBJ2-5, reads ETGVTQSPTHLIKTRGQQVTLRCSSQSGHNTVSWYQQALGQGPQFIFQYYREEENGRGNFPPRFSGLQFPNYSSELNVNALELDDSALYLCASSLVPLPETQYFGPGTRLLVL.

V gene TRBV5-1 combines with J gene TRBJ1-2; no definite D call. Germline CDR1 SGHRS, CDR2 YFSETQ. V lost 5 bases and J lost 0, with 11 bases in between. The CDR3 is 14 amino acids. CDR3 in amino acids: CASRTRETNYGYTF. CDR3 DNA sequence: TGCGCCAGCAGGACGCGGGAGACTAACTATGGCTACACCTTC. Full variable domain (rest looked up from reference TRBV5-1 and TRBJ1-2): KAGVTQTPRYLIKTRGQQVTLSCSPISGHRSVSWYQQTPGQGLQFLFEYFSETQRNKGNFPGRFSGRQFSNSRSEMNVSTLELGDSALYLCASRTRETNYGYTFGSGTRLTVV.

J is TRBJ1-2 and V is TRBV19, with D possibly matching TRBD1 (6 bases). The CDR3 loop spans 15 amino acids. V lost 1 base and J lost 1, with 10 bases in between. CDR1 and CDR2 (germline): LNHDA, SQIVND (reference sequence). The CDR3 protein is CASSIAQGSNYGYTF. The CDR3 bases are TGTGCCAGTAGTATAGCGCAGGGGAGTAACTATGGCTACACCTTC.

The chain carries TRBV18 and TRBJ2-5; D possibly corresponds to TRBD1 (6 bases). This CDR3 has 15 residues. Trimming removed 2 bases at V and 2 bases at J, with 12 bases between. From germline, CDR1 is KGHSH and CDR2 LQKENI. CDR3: CASSPYRAPQETQYF. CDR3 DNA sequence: TGTGCCAGCTCACCATACAGGGCACCGCAAGAGACCCAGTACTTC.

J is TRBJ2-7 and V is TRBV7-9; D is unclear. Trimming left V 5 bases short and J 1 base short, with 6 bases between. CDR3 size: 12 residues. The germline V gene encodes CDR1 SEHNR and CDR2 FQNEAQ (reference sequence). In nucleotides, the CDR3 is TGTGCCAGCAGCGAAACATCCTACGAGCAGTACTTC. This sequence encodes CASSETSYEQYF.

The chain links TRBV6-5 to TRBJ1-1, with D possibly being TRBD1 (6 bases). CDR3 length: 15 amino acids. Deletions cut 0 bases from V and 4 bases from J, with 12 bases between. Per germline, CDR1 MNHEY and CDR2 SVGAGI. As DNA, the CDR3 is TGTGCCAGCAGTTACTCCTACAGGGTCCCCACTGAAGCTTTCTTT. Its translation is CASSYSYRVPTEAFF.

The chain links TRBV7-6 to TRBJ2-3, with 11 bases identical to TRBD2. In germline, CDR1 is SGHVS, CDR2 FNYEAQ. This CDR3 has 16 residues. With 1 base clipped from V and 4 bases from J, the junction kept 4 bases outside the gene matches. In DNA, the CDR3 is TGTGCCAGCAGCTTAGTAGCGGGGGGGCCGGCAGATACGCAGTATTTT. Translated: CASSLVAGGPADTQYF.

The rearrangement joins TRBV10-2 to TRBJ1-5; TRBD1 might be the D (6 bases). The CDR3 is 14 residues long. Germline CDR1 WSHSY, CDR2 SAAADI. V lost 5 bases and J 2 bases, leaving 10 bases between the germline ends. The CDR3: CASSRDIRNQPQHF. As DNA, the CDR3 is TGCGCCAGCAGTCGGGACATCCGCAATCAGCCCCAGCATTTT.

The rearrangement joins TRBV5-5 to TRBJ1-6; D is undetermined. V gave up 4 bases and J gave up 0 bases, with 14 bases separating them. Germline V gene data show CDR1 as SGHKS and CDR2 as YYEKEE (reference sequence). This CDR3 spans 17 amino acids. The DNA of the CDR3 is TGTGCCAGCAGCCCGGCGGGCCTGAGCTCCTATAATTCACCCCTCCACTTT. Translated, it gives CASSPAGLSSYNSPLHF.